The next 18 T cell receptor beta chains were all read from a single sample in a study of shared clonotypes between healthy human individuals. The repertoire was sequenced with immunoSEQ multiplex PCR; TCRdb's copy has only in-frame clones and lacks some. The sample contains over a million clones, over 95% of which appear only once. Sequencing was performed on naive CD4+ T cells sorted from blood. Subset indicated: CD45RA+ positively selected. These receptors all stem from a man younger than 40 in good health.

J is TRBJ2-2 and V is TRBV29-1; D possibly corresponds to TRBD2 (6 bases). V lost 0 bases and J 0 bases, leaving 11 bases between the germline ends. Per germline, CDR1 SQVTM and CDR2 ANQGSEA. CDR3 length equals 16 residues. DNA of the CDR3: TGCAGCGTTGAAGATCGGGGACTGGCGAACACCGGGGAGCTGTTTTTT. It is translated as CSVEDRGLANTGELFF.

The CDR3 spells CATQMGLQFF. CDR3 nucleotides: TGTGCCACCCAGATGGGACTGCAGTTCTTC. The chain carries TRBV21-1 and TRBJ2-1; whether TRBD2, the table's D call, matches the DNA was not checked. TRBV21-1 is classified as a pseudogene. The CDR3 is 10 residues long.

J is TRBJ2-7 and V is TRBV6-6; D remains ambiguous. The CDR3 totals 14 residues. Germline V gene lookup returns CDR1 MNHNY and CDR2 SVGAGI (reference sequence). Trimming shortened V by 2 bases and J by 6 bases, and 14 bases separated the two germline ends. The CDR3 DNA reads as TGTGCCAGCAGTTACGAACTCCCCAGACGCGAGCAGTACTTC. Amino acids: CASSYELPRREQYF.

The V gene is TRBV15, the J gene TRBJ2-7; D not certain. V dropped 1 base and J dropped 6 bases, with 16 bases sitting between them. Germline-derived CDR1 and CDR2 are LNHNV and YYDKDF (reference sequence). The CDR3 loop spans 15 amino acids. The CDR3 region is CATSRVEDPGVEQYF. In DNA form, the CDR3 reads TGTGCCACCAGCAGAGTTGAGGACCCTGGGGTCGAGCAGTACTTC.

The chain uses TRBV2 and TRBJ1-1; no clear D gene. The CDR3 sequence is 12 residues long. Germline lookup yields CDR1 SNHLY and CDR2 FYNNEI. Trimming took 5 bases from V and 8 from J, leaving 12 bases between them. This chain's CDR3 is CASSPAAPEAFF. The CDR3 DNA is TGTGCCAGCAGTCCCGCGGCCCCAGAAGCTTTCTTT.

The chain carries TRBV6-5 and TRBJ1-4, with a weak D call TRBD1 (5 bases). Trimming took 2 bases from V and 6 from J, leaving 7 bases between them. In germline, CDR1 is MNHEY, CDR2 SVGAGI. The CDR3 extends over 13 amino acids. As DNA, the CDR3 is TGTGCCAGCAGTTACCTGGGGGATGAAAAACTGTTTTTT. This codes for CASSYLGDEKLFF.

V gene TRBV27 combines with J gene TRBJ1-1; D gene unclear. Trimming removed 5 bases at V and 0 bases at J, with 10 bases between. Germline CDR1 MNHEY, CDR2 SMNVEV (reference sequence). This CDR3 is built from 14 residues. The CDR3 DNA reads as TGTGCCAGCAGTCGCGTCCCTATGAACACTGAAGCTTTCTTT. This gives the protein CASSRVPMNTEAFF.

The chain has TRBV4-3 and TRBJ2-2; no firm D call. There are 14 residues in the CDR3. CDR1 and CDR2 (germline): LGHNA, YSLEER. Trimming left V 1 base short and J 7 bases short, with 10 bases between. The chain's CDR3 is CASSQVRKVGELFF. The CDR3 region has the DNA TGCGCCAGCAGCCAAGTTCGTAAAGTCGGGGAGCTGTTTTTT.

The chain has TRBV7-2 and TRBJ2-5; TRBD1 matches at 7 bases. Trimming cost V 4 bases and J 4 bases; bases outside gene matches: 0. This CDR3 contains 12 residues. Germline CDR1 SGHTA, CDR2 FQGNSA. The CDR3 sequence: CASSSGGETQYF. CDR3 DNA: TGTGCCAGCAGCTCAGGGGGAGAGACCCAGTACTTC.

V usage is TRBV27 and J usage is TRBJ2-5, with 7 bases that match TRBD1. This CDR3 is 16 amino acids long. V gave up 8 bases and J gave up 5 bases; unmatched junction bases: 17. Looked up from germline, CDR1 is MNHEY and CDR2 is SMNVEV (reference sequence). The CDR3 spells CASAKEGGWGSETQYF. CDR3 bases: TGTGCCAGCGCTAAGGAAGGGGGCTGGGGGTCGGAGACCCAGTACTTC.

The CDR3 spells CASSGEANTGELFF. CDR3 nucleotides: TGTGCCAGTAGTGGGGAGGCGAACACCGGGGAGCTGTTTTTT. The V call is TRBV19, the J call TRBJ2-2; tentative D call: TRBD2 (6 bases). The V end lost 5 bases, the J end lost 0 bases, and 7 bases lay between the germline ends. Germline loops: CDR1 LNHDA, CDR2 SQIVND (reference sequence). The CDR3 runs 14 residues.

The chain is built from TRBV29-1 and TRBJ2-2; D possibly corresponds to TRBD1 (5 bases). V dropped 5 bases and J dropped 5 bases, with 12 bases sitting between them. This CDR3 has 13 residues. Looked up from germline, CDR1 is SQVTM and CDR2 is ANQGSEA. CDR3 nucleotides: TGCAGCGTTTCGTACAGGCTTACCGGGGAGCTGTTTTTT. Protein sequence: CSVSYRLTGELFF.

The rearrangement uses TRBV7-6 and TRBJ2-3, with TRBD2 identical over 11 bases. With 5 bases clipped from V and 2 bases from J, the junction kept 6 bases outside the gene matches. CDR1 SGHVS and CDR2 FNYEAQ come from the germline V gene. CDR3 length equals 16 residues. The CDR3 region is CASSPQGLADTDTQYF. DNA of the CDR3: TGTGCCAGCAGCCCCCAGGGACTAGCGGACACAGATACGCAGTATTTT.

The rearrangement uses TRBV11-3 and TRBJ2-7; tentative D call: TRBD2 (6 bases). The CDR3 runs to 13 residues. V lost 0 bases to trimming and J lost 6 bases, with 9 bases between them. CDR1 is SGHNT, CDR2 YENEEA, per germline. CDR3 DNA sequence: TGTGCCAGCAGCTTAGATGGCGGGGTCGAGCAGTACTTC. The encoded protein is CASSLDGGVEQYF. The variable domain in full, with the rest retrieved from reference TRBV11-3 and TRBJ2-7, is EAGVVQSPRYKIIEKKQPVAFWCNPISGHNTLYWYLQNLGQGPELLIRYENEEAVDDSQLPKDRFSAERLKGVDSTLKIQPAELGDSAVYLCASSLDGGVEQYFGPGTRLTVT.

This rearrangement joins TRBV6-1 to TRBJ2-1, with D possibly being TRBD2 (6 bases). The ends were cut back, 2 bases at V and 0 bases at J, with 17 bases in the middle. The length of the CDR3 is 18 residues. From germline, CDR1 is MNHNS and CDR2 SASEGT. CDR3 DNA sequence: TGTGCCAGCAGTGAACGGTTGCCTCTCGGGAGCTCCTACAATGAGCAGTTCTTC. Its protein product is CASSERLPLGSSYNEQFF.

The chain couples TRBV29-1 to TRBJ2-7; TRBD2 matches 10 bases. Germline V gene data show CDR1 as SQVTM and CDR2 as ANQGSEA. V lost 4 bases, J lost 1 base, and 10 bases stayed unmatched. The CDR3 has 16 amino acids. The CDR3 loop is CSVGGLAGEFSYEQYF. For the CDR3, the DNA is TGCAGCGTTGGGGGGCTAGCGGGAGAGTTTTCCTACGAGCAGTACTTC.

The V call is TRBV28, the J call TRBJ2-5; possible D gene TRBD2, 5 bases. The V end lost 0 bases, the J end lost 5 bases, and 10 bases lay between the germline ends. CDR3 size: 14 residues. Germline V lookup: CDR1 MDHEN, CDR2 SYDVKM. CDR3 residues: CASSLWASRETQYF. The CDR3 nucleotides are TGTGCCAGCAGTTTATGGGCTAGCCGGGAGACCCAGTACTTC.

This chain links TRBV27 with TRBJ2-3, with 9 bases fitting TRBD1. V trimming: 5 bases; J trimming: 4 bases; junction bases outside the gene matches: 7. From germline, CDR1 is MNHEY and CDR2 SMNVEV (reference sequence). The CDR3 runs 15 residues. CDR3 nucleotides: TGTGCCAGCAGTCGGGACAGGGTGGGGGCAGATACGCAGTATTTT. It yields the protein CASSRDRVGADTQYF.